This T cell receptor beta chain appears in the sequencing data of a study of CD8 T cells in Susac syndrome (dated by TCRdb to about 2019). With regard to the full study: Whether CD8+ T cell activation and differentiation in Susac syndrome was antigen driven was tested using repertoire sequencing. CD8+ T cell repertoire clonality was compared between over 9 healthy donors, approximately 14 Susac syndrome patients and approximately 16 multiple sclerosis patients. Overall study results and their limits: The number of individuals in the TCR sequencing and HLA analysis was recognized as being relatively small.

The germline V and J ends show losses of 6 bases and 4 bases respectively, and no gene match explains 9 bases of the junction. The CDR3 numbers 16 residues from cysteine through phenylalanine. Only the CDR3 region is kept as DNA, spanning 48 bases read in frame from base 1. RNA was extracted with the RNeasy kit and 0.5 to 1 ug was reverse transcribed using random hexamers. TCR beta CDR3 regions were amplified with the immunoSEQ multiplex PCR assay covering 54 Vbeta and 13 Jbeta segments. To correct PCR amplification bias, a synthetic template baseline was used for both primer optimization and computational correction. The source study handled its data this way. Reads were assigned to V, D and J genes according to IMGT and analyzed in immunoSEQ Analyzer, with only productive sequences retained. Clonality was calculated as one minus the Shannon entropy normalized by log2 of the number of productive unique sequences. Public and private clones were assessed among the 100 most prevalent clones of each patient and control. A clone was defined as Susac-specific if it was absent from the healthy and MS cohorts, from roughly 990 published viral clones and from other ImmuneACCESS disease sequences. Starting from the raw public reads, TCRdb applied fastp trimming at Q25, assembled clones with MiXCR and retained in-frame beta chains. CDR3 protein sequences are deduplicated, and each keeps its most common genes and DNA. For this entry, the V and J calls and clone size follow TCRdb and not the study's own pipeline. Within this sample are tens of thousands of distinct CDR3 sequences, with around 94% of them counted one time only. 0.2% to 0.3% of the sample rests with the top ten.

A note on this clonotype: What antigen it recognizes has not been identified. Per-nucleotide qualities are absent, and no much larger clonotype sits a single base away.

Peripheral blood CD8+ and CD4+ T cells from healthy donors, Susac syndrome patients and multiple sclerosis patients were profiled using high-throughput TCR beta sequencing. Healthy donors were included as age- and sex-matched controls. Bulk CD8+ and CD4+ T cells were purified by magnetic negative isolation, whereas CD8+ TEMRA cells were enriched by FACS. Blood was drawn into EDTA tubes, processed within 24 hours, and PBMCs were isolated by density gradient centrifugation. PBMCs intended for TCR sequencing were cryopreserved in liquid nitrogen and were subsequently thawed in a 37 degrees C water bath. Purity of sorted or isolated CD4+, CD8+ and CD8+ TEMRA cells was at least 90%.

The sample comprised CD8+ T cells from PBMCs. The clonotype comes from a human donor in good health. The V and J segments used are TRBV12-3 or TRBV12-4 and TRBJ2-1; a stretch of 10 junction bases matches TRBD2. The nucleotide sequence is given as TGTGCCAGCAGCCTCAAACTAGCGGGGACTTACAATGAGCAGTTCTTC. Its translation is CASSLKLAGTYNEQFF.